This T cell receptor beta chain derives from a study of prognosis after radiotherapy for stage I lung cancer. There were about 6 milliliters of peripheral blood drawn at each of two time points. CDR1 and CDR2 (germline): MNHNS, SASEGT. The germline V and J ends were trimmed by 8 bases and 5 bases, with 18 bases remaining between them. The CDR3 runs 14 residues. Genomic DNA provided the template from which TCR beta CDR3 was amplified by two-round multiplex PCR. The first round of PCR was done with primers that matched each TRBV and TRBJ gene. TCRdb redid the calling of the multiplex PCR reads with MiXCR, one entry per CDR3 protein. The table lists around 63,000 distinct CDR3 sequences, more than 25% of them singletons, with 6.5% to 8.5% in the top ten. This clonotype has a count of ten or more.

The material was PBMCs, obtained before or after stereotactic body radiation therapy (not recorded which). The chain joins TRBV6-1 to TRBJ1-1; D uncertain. The sequence was obtained from a donor aged 50 or older with non-small cell lung cancer. CDR3 nucleotide sequence: TGTGCCAGCGGAGAACTGATTCGTGGAACTGAAGCTTTCTTT. It is translated as CASGELIRGTEAFF.